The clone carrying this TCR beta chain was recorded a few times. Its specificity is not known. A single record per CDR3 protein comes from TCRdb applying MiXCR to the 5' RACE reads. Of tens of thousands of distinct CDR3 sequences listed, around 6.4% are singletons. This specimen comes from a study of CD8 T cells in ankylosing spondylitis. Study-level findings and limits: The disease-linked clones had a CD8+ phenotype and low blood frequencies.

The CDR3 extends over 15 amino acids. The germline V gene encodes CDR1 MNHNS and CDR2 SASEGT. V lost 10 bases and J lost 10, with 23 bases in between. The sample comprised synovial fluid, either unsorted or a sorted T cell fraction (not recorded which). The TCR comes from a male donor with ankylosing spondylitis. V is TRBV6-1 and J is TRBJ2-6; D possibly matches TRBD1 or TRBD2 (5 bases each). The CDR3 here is CANTGRFLVTNVLTF. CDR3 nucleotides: TGTGCCAACACGGGGCGGTTCTTGGTGACAAACGTCCTGACTTTC.